This TCR beta chain was profiled in a study of T cell responses to AZD1222 COVID-19 vaccine. The method was immunoSEQ multiplex PCR; TCRdb's version includes in-frame clones alone and lacks a portion of them. The sample yields 100,000 to 150,000 clones, 90% seen once. Overall study findings and caveats: The repertoires were collected only after the peak T cell response. White British ancestry dominated among donors, who included more females, and clonal diversity was possibly underestimated.

V was pared by 6 bases and J by 0 bases, with 7 bases of the junction left unmatched. Looked up from germline, CDR1 is MNHEY and CDR2 is SMNVEV (reference sequence). The CDR3 extends over 16 amino acids. To note about this clone: Antigen specificity is unknown.

This sequence originates from an adult in good health. Sequenced here: peripheral blood, sampled on day 0 of MenACWY control vaccination. The gene calls are TRBV27 and TRBJ1-3; 8 positions match TRBD1. The CDR3 DNA follows: TGTGCCAGCAGCCTCAGGGGGCCCCACTCTGGAAACACCATATATTTT. This gives the protein CASSLRGPHSGNTIYF.